Sequencing of this T cell receptor beta chain was carried out in a study of blood T cell repertoires in COVID-19. Study-level background: From the United States, Italy and Spain came samples of acute and convalescent COVID-19. Sources were T cells, B-cell-depleted T cells, or PBMCs; the material itself was cDNA or gDNA.

This CDR3 is built from 12 residues. Per the germline V gene, CDR1 is SGHRS and CDR2 is YFSETQ. Trimming pared 1 base from V and 4 bases from J, leaving 3 bases between. Methods used by the authors: Nucleated cell number was recorded as an estimate derived from reference gene primer amplification. Sequenced by immunoSEQ multiplex PCR; TCRdb stores in-frame clones only, minus some. V, J and clone size are those of that table, while D and trimming were read from the DNA. Of about 42,000 clones in the sample, about 80% were seen once. The sample comprised peripheral blood. The chain couples TRBV5-1 to TRBJ2-1; D is undetermined. This clonotype was sampled from a man between 65 and 85 years old with active or convalescent COVID-19. The CDR3 DNA is TGCGCCAGCAGCTTGCGTTACAATGAGCAGTTCTTC. This encodes CASSLRYNEQFF.